This passage covers 27 T cell receptor beta chains from one sample sequenced in a study of Graves' ophthalmopathy and Graves' hyperthyroidism. Using RNA transcripts, the TCR beta CDR3 regions were amplified. HTBI primers were employed in first-round RT-PCR, then a second-round multiplex PCR followed. TCRdb ran MiXCR on the multiplex PCR reads and lists one entry per CDR3 protein. In the table there are under 350,000 distinct CDR3 sequences, around a sixth of which are singletons. The sequencing sample was made of peripheral blood. The receptor set was obtained from an adult man with Graves' ophthalmopathy.

At least ten counts were recorded for this clonotype. The chain has TRBV6-1 and TRBJ1-6; 8 bases match TRBD1. CDR3 length: 15 residues. The germline V gene has CDR1 MNHNS and CDR2 SASEGT. The V segment lost 5 bases and the J segment 9 bases; nucleotides outside the gene matches: 9. CDR3 loop: CASSIRDRSSSPLHF. DNA for the CDR3: TGTGCCAGCAGTATCCGGGACAGGAGCAGTTCACCCCTCCACTTT.

In its sample, this clonotype was seen many times. The rearrangement uses TRBV7-2 and TRBJ1-1, with D maybe TRBD1 (6 bases). CDR3 length: 14 residues. The ends were cut back, 0 bases at V and 4 bases at J, with 9 bases in the middle. CDR1 is SGHTA, CDR2 FQGNSA, per germline. The CDR3 DNA sequence: TGTGCCAGCAGCTTAGCGGGGGCTGGCACTGAAGCTTTCTTT. Its protein product is CASSLAGAGTEAFF.

This clonotype appeared many times. The chain links TRBV24-1 to TRBJ2-7; possibly TRBD1 for D (8 bases). This CDR3 region has 15 residues. Trimming took off 3 bases at V and 3 bases at J, with 14 bases between the two ends. Germline CDR1 is KGHDR and CDR2 is SFDVKD. In DNA form, the CDR3 reads TGTGCCACCAGTGATGGACAGGGACTAAACTACGAGCAGTACTTC. Amino acid sequence: CATSDGQGLNYEQYF.

In its sample, this clonotype was seen many times. CDR3 nucleotides: TGTGCCAGCAGCGTAGACCAGGGGAGGACTGAAGCTTTCTTT. Translated: CASSVDQGRTEAFF. The chain joins TRBV9 to TRBJ1-1, with D possibly TRBD1 on 6 matching bases. Trimming stripped 0 bases from V and 5 bases from J, with 11 bases between. Germline V gives CDR1 SGDLS, CDR2 YYNGEE. The CDR3 is 14 residues long.

This clonotype was seen ten or more times. V and J are TRBV24-1 and TRBJ2-7; 11 bases align to TRBD2. CDR3 length: 14 residues. CDR1 and CDR2 from the germline V gene are KGHDR and SFDVKD. V shed 11 bases and J 3 bases; nucleotides not matched to a gene: 8. DNA for the CDR3: TGTGCCAGGGGGACTAGCGGCAAACTCTACGAGCAGTACTTC. This codes for CARGTSGKLYEQYF.

The CDR3 here is CSVRDRGGGYTF. The CDR3 DNA reads as TGCAGCGTTCGGGACAGGGGCGGGGGCTACACCTTC. V usage is TRBV29-1 and J usage is TRBJ1-2; 10 bases are shared with TRBD1. This CDR3 spans 12 amino acids. Per the germline V gene, CDR1 is SQVTM and CDR2 is ANQGSEA. The J segment lost 8 bases and the V segment lost 5 bases, leaving 5 bases of the junction unmatched.

This clonotype was seen at least ten times. This chain links TRBV19 with TRBJ2-5, with 11 bases fitting TRBD2. The CDR3 sequence is 16 residues long. After removal of 1 base from V and 7 bases from J, the junction contained 8 bases not matched to a gene. Germline V gene sequence: CDR1 LNHDA, CDR2 SQIVND (reference sequence). The CDR3, as DNA: TGTGCCAGTAGTATAGGCACTAGCGGGAGCGTTGCGACCCAGTACTTC. It yields the protein CASSIGTSGSVATQYF.

This clonotype appeared many times. This chain connects TRBV6-1 to TRBJ2-7; D might be TRBD2 (5 bases). Germline values: CDR1 MNHNS, CDR2 SASEGT. V gave up 6 bases and J gave up 5 bases, with 20 bases separating them. The CDR3 totals 15 residues. The CDR3 region has the DNA TGTGCCAGCAGCCCAACAAGGACTTTGAAAGACGAGCAGTACTTC. Protein: CASSPTRTLKDEQYF.

The table lists this clonotype with many counts. V gene TRBV30 combines with J gene TRBJ1-2; a possible D gene is TRBD1 (6 bases). V was pared by 3 bases and J by 0 bases, with 23 bases between. Germline lookup yields CDR1 GTSNPN and CDR2 SVGIG (reference sequence). This CDR3 contains 18 residues. The CDR3 protein is CAWRGGRTVINTNYGYTF. CDR3 DNA: TGTGCCTGGAGGGGGGGAAGGACAGTCATCAACACTAACTATGGCTACACCTTC. Complete variable domain (other parts from reference TRBV30 and TRBJ1-2): SQTIHQWPATLVQPVGSPLSLECTVEGTSNPNLYWYRQAAGRGLQLLFYSVGIGQISSEVPQNLSASRPQDRQFILSSKKLLLSDSGFYLCAWRGGRTVINTNYGYTFGSGTRLTVV.

This clonotype was seen repeatedly, ten times or more. This chain connects TRBV12-3 or TRBV12-4 to TRBJ2-2; possible D gene TRBD1, 5 bases. The CDR3 sequence is 11 residues long. Trimming removed 10 bases from V and 6 bases from J, with 9 bases in between. This CDR3 reads CATQGAGELFF. The CDR3 bases are TGTGCCACCCAAGGGGCCGGGGAGCTGTTTTTT.

This clonotype was picked up many times. This rearrangement joins TRBV28 to TRBJ2-7; D might be TRBD1 or TRBD2, each matching 6 bases. This CDR3 region has 15 residues. Trimming stripped 4 bases from V and 4 bases from J, with 17 bases between. Germline V gene sequence: CDR1 MDHEN, CDR2 SYDVKM. CDR3 DNA sequence: TGTGCCAGCAGTTCAGGAGGGGGTCGCCCGTACGAGCAGTACTTC. Translated, it gives CASSSGGGRPYEQYF.

In its sample, this clonotype was seen a few times. The chain links TRBV28 to TRBJ2-7; 7 bases are shared with TRBD2. Gene TRBJ2-5 matches the end of the DNA better, so the J call may be wrong. The CDR3 is 16 residues long. The germline V gene has CDR1 MDHEN and CDR2 SYDVKM. CDR3 sequence reads: CASSFQGLAAQETQYF. In nucleotides, the CDR3 is TGTGCCAGCAGTTTTCAAGGCCTAGCGGCCCAAGAGACCCAGTACTTC.

This clonotype has a count of ten or more. This chain uses TRBV6-2 or TRBV6-3 with TRBJ1-1; D remains unclear. The ends were cut back, 5 bases at V and 5 bases at J, with 12 bases in the middle. Per the germline V gene, CDR1 is MNHEY and CDR2 is SVGEGT. The CDR3 covers 13 residues. Written as DNA, the CDR3 is TGTGCCAGCAGTCTGGCGAGGAGGACTGAAGCTTTCTTT. Translating gives CASSLARRTEAFF.

This clonotype was seen ten or more times. The chain employs TRBV10-3 and TRBJ2-2; 10 bases line up with TRBD1. The germline V gene has CDR1 ENHRY and CDR2 SYGVKD. With 8 bases clipped from V and 4 bases from J, the junction kept 4 bases outside the gene matches. This CDR3 comprises 14 residues. CDR3 DNA: TGTGCCATCTTGGGGACAGGGGCCACCGGGGAGCTGTTTTTT. Amino acids: CAILGTGATGELFF.

There are many counts of this clonotype. The V gene is TRBV6-4, the J gene TRBJ1-1; D call uncertain. Germline loops: CDR1 MRHNA, CDR2 SNTAGT. Trimming left V 3 bases short and J 0 bases short, with 8 bases between. This CDR3 region has 14 residues. For the CDR3, the DNA is TGTGCCAGCAGTGAAGCGGGTCTGAACACTGAAGCTTTCTTT. It yields the protein CASSEAGLNTEAFF.

This clonotype was counted ten times or more. This chain connects TRBV5-1 to TRBJ1-1, with D tentatively TRBD1 (5 bases). The CDR3 has 14 amino acids. Germline-derived CDR1 and CDR2 are SGHRS and YFSETQ. Trimming took off 4 bases at V and 2 bases at J, with 12 bases between the two ends. The CDR3 coding sequence is TGCGCCAGCAGCCAACAGGCGACCAACACTGAAGCTTTCTTT. The encoded protein is CASSQQATNTEAFF.

The sample holds many counts of this clonotype. Given a much more abundant clone one base away, this may be a read error. The chain carries TRBV20-1 and TRBJ2-7; TRBD2 is a possible D gene (5 bases). The germline V gene encodes CDR1 DFQATT and CDR2 SNEGSKA (reference sequence). The CDR3 is made up of 13 amino acids. CDR3 residues: CSASVDSIYERYF. CDR3 coding DNA: TGCAGTGCTAGCGTGGACTCTATCTACGAGCGGTACTTC.

This clonotype has at least ten counts. This sequence joins TRBV6-1 and TRBJ1-5, with D uncertain. This CDR3 contains 13 residues. V was shortened by 5 bases and J by 3 bases, with 8 bases between the two germline ends. CDR1 and CDR2 (germline): MNHNS, SASEGT. CDR3 sequence (DNA): TGTGCCAGCAGTCCAGTCTCCAATCAGCCCCAGCATTTT. Encoded protein: CASSPVSNQPQHF.

This clonotype was recorded at least ten times. This chain connects TRBV20-1 to TRBJ1-2; possibly TRBD1 for D (5 bases). The germline gives CDR1 DFQATT, CDR2 SNEGSKA (reference sequence). Trimming removed 3 bases from V and 0 bases from J, with 11 bases in between. CDR3 length: 14 residues. CDR3 sequence: CSAREGRTNYGYTF. The CDR3 region has the DNA TGCAGTGCTAGGGAGGGGAGGACTAACTATGGCTACACCTTC.

This clonotype was seen repeatedly, ten times or more. This chain uses TRBV12-3 or TRBV12-4 with TRBJ1-1; D remains unclear. The length of the CDR3 is 11 residues. V was pared by 7 bases and J by 6 bases, with 9 bases between. The CDR3 region is CASTPAAEAFF. The CDR3, as DNA: TGTGCCAGCACCCCGGCCGCTGAAGCTTTCTTT.

Ten or more counts support this clonotype. This may stem from a read error, because a much larger clone lies one nucleotide away. The CDR3 spells CASSLRAQVYEQYF. Here the CDR3 DNA reads TGTGCCAGCAGTTTACGGGCACAGGTCTACGAGCAGTACTTC. The chain carries TRBV28 and TRBJ2-7; D is possibly TRBD1 (5 bases). This CDR3 is 14 amino acids long. CDR1 MDHEN and CDR2 SYDVKM come from the germline V gene. V lost 2 bases and J 3 bases, leaving 11 bases between the germline ends. Complete variable domain (other parts from reference TRBV28 and TRBJ2-7): DVKVTQSSRYLVKRTGEKVFLECVQDMDHENMFWYRQDPGLGLRLIYFSYDVKMKEKGDIPEGYSVSREKKERFSLILESASTNQTSMYLCASSLRAQVYEQYFGPGTRLTVT.

This clonotype came up many times. The rearrangement uses TRBV18 and TRBJ1-6; D is unclear. Trimming shortened V by 0 bases and J by 14 bases, and 14 bases separated the two germline ends. CDR1 KGHSH and CDR2 LQKENI come from the germline V gene. The length of the CDR3 is 14 residues. The chain's CDR3 is CASSPPRTPPALHF. CDR3 nucleotide sequence: TGTGCCAGCTCACCACCTCGGACGCCGCCAGCCCTCCACTTT.

This clonotype has more than one count but fewer than ten. CDR3 sequence (DNA): TGTGCCAGCAGTTTTGTCCTCTCTGGAAACACCATATATTTT. This encodes CASSFVLSGNTIYF. The chain links TRBV12-3 or TRBV12-4 to TRBJ1-3; D call uncertain. Between the trimmed V and J ends, which lost 3 bases and 0 bases, there was a span of 6 bases. The CDR3 has 14 amino acids.

This clonotype was picked up many times. The chain combines TRBV4-2 with TRBJ2-5; TRBD2 agrees at 9 bases. Trimming cost V 0 bases and J 6 bases; bases outside gene matches: 8. Germline assignment: CDR1 LGHNA and CDR2 YNFKEQ. This CDR3 comprises 16 residues. CDR3 bases: TGTGCCAGCAGCCAAGATTTCCCTAGCGGGACACAGACCCAGTACTTC. Amino acid sequence: CASSQDFPSGTQTQYF.

At least ten counts were recorded for this clonotype. The J gene is TRBJ2-4, the V gene TRBV28; TRBD2 aligns across 11 bases. This CDR3 is built from 16 residues. Germline V gene data show CDR1 as MDHEN and CDR2 as SYDVKM. After removal of 4 bases from V and 1 base from J, the junction contained 3 bases not matched to a gene. The CDR3 DNA sequence: TGTGCCAGCAGTTCGCGACTAGCGGGGGCCAAAAACATTCAGTACTTC. Amino acids: CASSSRLAGAKNIQYF.

This clonotype was observed at least ten times. V and J are TRBV6-2 or TRBV6-3 and TRBJ2-7, with unresolved D. From germline, CDR1 is MNHEY and CDR2 SVGEGT. This CDR3 comprises 15 residues. With 0 bases removed from V and 0 bases from J, the gap between germline ends came to 9 bases. The CDR3 loop is CASSYSRTSSYEQYF. CDR3 DNA: TGTGCCAGCAGTTACTCGAGGACCAGCTCCTACGAGCAGTACTTC.

Note on this clonotype: No conserved phenylalanine or tryptophan is present at the end of the CDR3, so a read error is the likely explanation. The chain employs TRBV4-2 and TRBJ1-2; the D gene is possibly TRBD1 (5 bases). CDR1 LGHNA and CDR2 YNFKEQ come from the germline V gene. The V end was cut by 1 base, the J end by 3 bases, with 21 bases between. This CDR3 region has 18 residues. The CDR3 DNA sequence: TGTGCCAGCAGCCAAGGTCGACAGCCGATCACCCATGACTATGGCTACACCGTC. This encodes CASSQGRQPITHDYGYTV.